This entry features one TCR beta chain sequence. Antigen: not known. The PCR ran on 60 Vbeta and 13 Jbeta primers. Sequencing used immunoSEQ multiplex PCR; TCRdb keeps in-frame clones, though not all of them. This sample has fewer than 100,000 clones, with roughly 80% found just once. The sample comes from a study of cytomegalovirus exposure and HLA in healthy donors. Whole-study results and caveats: As a later analysis revealed, the rate of TCR association differed by HLA locus, with DRB1 most and HLA-C fewest.

Losses at the gene ends were 0 bases for V and 2 bases for J; bases not matched to a gene: 2. This CDR3 has 16 amino acids. Germline-derived CDR1 and CDR2 are SGHNT and YYREEE (reference sequence). The sequenced sample consisted of PBMCs. The TCR originated in a man aged 35-49 years in good health and CMV-seropositive. The rearrangement links TRBV5-4 to TRBJ2-3, with 11 bases that match TRBD2. CDR3 bases: TGTGCCAGCAGCTTGGAACTAGCGGGGGTCACAGATACGCAGTATTTT. Residues: CASSLELAGVTDTQYF.